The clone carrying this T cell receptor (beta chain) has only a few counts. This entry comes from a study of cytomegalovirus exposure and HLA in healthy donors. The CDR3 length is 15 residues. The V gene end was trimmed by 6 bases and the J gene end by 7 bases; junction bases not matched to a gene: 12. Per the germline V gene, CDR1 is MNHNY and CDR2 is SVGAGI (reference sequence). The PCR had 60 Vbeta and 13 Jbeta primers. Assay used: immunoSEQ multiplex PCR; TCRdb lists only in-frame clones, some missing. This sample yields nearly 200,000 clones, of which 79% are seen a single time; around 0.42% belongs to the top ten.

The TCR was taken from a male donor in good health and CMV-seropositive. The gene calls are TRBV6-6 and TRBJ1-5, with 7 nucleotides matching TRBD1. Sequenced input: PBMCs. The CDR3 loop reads CASRHDRVDKQPQHF. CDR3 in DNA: TGTGCCAGCAGACACGACAGGGTAGATAAGCAGCCCCAGCATTTT.